This is a list of T cell receptor beta chains from one sample in a study of tumor-infiltrating lymphocytes in localized non-small cell lung cancer. Using immunoSEQ multiplex PCR, the repertoire was profiled, and TCRdb retains in-frame clones only, with some absent. In the table there are roughly 6,800 clones, around 60% of which are singletons. Sequencing input: uninvolved lung tissue not adjacent to the tumor. The receptors come from a human donor with non-small cell lung cancer. The CDR3 runs from the conserved cysteine through the conserved F or W. D genes are given only for firm matches. Clone sizes are given selectively: once, few, many, or a class where the clone is expanded.

clone_size,cdr3_length,j_call,d_call,v_call,cdr3_aa,cdr3_nt
-,11,TRBJ1-1,-,TRBV19,CASRKGTEAFF,TGTGCCAGTAGGAAAGGGACTGAAGCTTTCTTT
-,13,TRBJ1-6,-,TRBV30,CAWSDGLHAPLHF,TGTGCCTGGAGTGATGGGCTTCATGCACCCCTCCACTTT
-,14,TRBJ2-3,-,TRBV27,CASKRAQPSDTQYF,TGTGCCAGCAAAAGGGCACAGCCATCCGATACGCAGTATTTT
-,16,TRBJ1-6,-,TRBV5-1,CASSLEESSYNSPLHF,TGCGCCAGCAGCTTGGAGGAGAGCTCCTATAATTCACCCCTCCACTTT
once,14,TRBJ2-5,-,TRBV7-6,CASSSGGVQETQYF,TGTGCCAGCAGCTCAGGGGGGGTACAAGAGACCCAGTACTTC
-,12,TRBJ2-5,-,TRBV6-5,CAVGGAQETQYF,TGTGCCGTGGGAGGCGCCCAAGAGACCCAGTACTTC
medium-sized,14,TRBJ2-1,-,TRBV27,CASSLLKAYNEQFF,TGTGCCAGCAGTTTATTGAAAGCTTACAATGAGCAGTTCTTC
medium-sized,14,TRBJ1-2,-,TRBV18,CASSPAGGKPRYTF,TGTGCCAGCTCACCGGCCGGCGGGAAGCCGCGCTACACCTTC
-,11,TRBJ1-1,-,TRBV20-1,CSARDFTEAFF,TGCAGTGCTAGAGATTTCACTGAAGCTTTCTTT
-,15,TRBJ2-7,TRBD1,TRBV5-6,CASSYRDRRTYEQYF,TGTGCCAGCAGCTACCGGGACAGGCGAACCTACGAGCAGTACTTC
-,13,TRBJ2-4,-,TRBV2,CASSEEGKNIQYF,TGTGCCAGCAGTGAGGAGGGCAAAAACATTCAGTACTTC
once,15,TRBJ1-5,-,TRBV12-5,CASGPTGLGNQPQHF,TGTGCTAGTGGACCTACAGGGCTGGGCAATCAGCCCCAGCATTTT
-,14,TRBJ1-2,-,TRBV27,CASSFQGRGYGYTF,TGTGCCAGCAGTTTCCAGGGGAGAGGCTATGGCTACACCTTC
-,15,TRBJ2-5,TRBD2,TRBV30,CAWSRGGGAGETQYF,TGTGCCTGGAGCAGAGGCGGGGGGGCGGGAGAGACCCAGTACTTC
-,13,TRBJ2-3,-,TRBV27,CASSLTMADTQYF,TGTGCCAGCAGTTTAACCATGGCAGATACGCAGTATTTT
-,13,TRBJ2-7,-,TRBV7-9,CASSFYSAYEQYF,TGTGCCAGCAGCTTCTACAGCGCCTACGAGCAGTACTTC
once,14,TRBJ2-1,-,TRBV5-1,CASSFPTRYNEQFF,TGCGCCAGCAGCTTCCCCACCCGCTACAATGAGCAGTTCTTC
-,12,TRBJ1-2,-,TRBV2,CASSGTGRGYTF,TGTGCCAGCAGCGGTACAGGGCGAGGCTACACCTTC
few,14,TRBJ1-1,-,TRBV7-6,CASSLGFGGTEAFF,TGTGCCAGCAGCTTAGGTTTCGGAGGCACTGAAGCTTTCTTT
-,15,TRBJ2-2,-,TRBV7-3,CASSLTGTYTGELFF,TGTGCCAGCAGCTTAACCGGGACTTACACCGGGGAGCTGTTTTTT
medium-sized,14,TRBJ2-3,-,TRBV6-1,CASRRRGLSDTQYF,TGTGCCAGCAGACGACGCGGTTTGTCAGATACGCAGTATTTT
-,14,TRBJ2-5,-,TRBV7-9,CASSSKAPKETQYF,TGTGCCAGCAGCTCCAAAGCACCTAAAGAGACCCAGTACTTC
medium-sized,15,TRBJ2-6,-,TRBV6-5,CASSYQGFGANVLTF,TGTGCCAGCAGTTACCAGGGGTTTGGGGCCAACGTCCTGACTTTC
-,14,TRBJ1-2,-,TRBV29-1,CSVRPGVPNYGYTF,TGCAGCGTTCGGCCAGGGGTTCCTAACTATGGCTACACCTTC
-,16,TRBJ2-2,TRBD1,TRBV7-3,CASSRLGTAATGELFF,TGTGCCAGCAGCCGCCTGGGGACAGCTGCCACCGGGGAGCTGTTTTTT
-,15,TRBJ2-5,-,TRBV30,CAWSGGASNQETQYF,TGTGCCTGGAGTGGGGGGGCTTCGAACCAAGAGACCCAGTACTTC
-,15,TRBJ2-7,-,TRBV19,CASSTPGLSTYEQYF,TGTGCCAGTAGTACTCCGGGACTTTCGACCTACGAGCAGTACTTC
-,14,TRBJ2-3,-,TRBV11-2,CASSFPPYRDTQYF,TGTGCCAGCAGCTTCCCCCCGTACAGAGATACGCAGTATTTT
-,15,TRBJ1-5,-,TRBV15,CATSRVPGGNQPQHF,TGTGCCACCAGCAGAGTACCCGGCGGCAATCAGCCCCAGCATTTT
-,14,TRBJ1-4,TRBD1,TRBV30,CAWSVTGGGEKLFF,TGTGCCTGGAGTGTTACAGGGGGCGGTGAAAAACTGTTTTTT
-,13,TRBJ1-1,-,TRBV5-1,CASSLQGNTEAFF,TGCGCCAGCAGCTTACAGGGGAACACTGAAGCTTTCTTT
once,15,TRBJ2-1,TRBD2,TRBV6-1,CASSDRAGGNNEQFF,TGTGCCAGCAGTGACCGAGCGGGGGGGAACAATGAGCAGTTCTTC
-,16,TRBJ2-1,TRBD2,TRBV2,CASRWPSGGLDYEQFF,TGTGCCAGCAGGTGGCCTAGCGGGGGCCTGGATTATGAGCAGTTCTTC
few,15,TRBJ2-5,TRBD1,TRBV29-1,CSVEHNRGQRETQYF,TGCAGCGTTGAACACAACAGGGGGCAGCGGGAGACCCAGTACTTC
-,15,TRBJ2-1,TRBD2,TRBV6-1,CASSGLAGGPHEQFF,TGTGCCAGCAGTGGACTAGCGGGGGGGCCCCATGAGCAGTTCTTC
medium-sized,12,TRBJ1-6,-,TRBV7-9,CASSELFSPLHF,TGTGCCAGCAGCGAGTTGTTTTCACCCCTCCACTTT
-,15,TRBJ2-5,TRBD2,TRBV27,CASSPLGGGLGTQYF,TGTGCCAGCAGTCCCCTGGGCGGGGGTTTGGGGACCCAGTACTTC
-,16,TRBJ1-2,TRBD1,TRBV11-2,CASSRQGGYTNYGYTF,TGTGCCAGCAGCCGACAGGGGGGCTACACTAACTATGGCTACACCTTC
-,11,TRBJ2-7,-,TRBV2,CASSPLGEQYF,TGTGCCAGCAGTCCTCTGGGCGAACAGTACTTC
few,17,TRBJ1-1,TRBD1,TRBV5-7,CASIPWGNRGKGTEAFF,TGTGCCAGCATCCCCTGGGGGAACAGGGGAAAGGGCACTGAAGCTTTCTTT
-,15,TRBJ2-1,TRBD1,TRBV9,CASSAGQGVYNEQFF,TGTGCCAGCAGCGCGGGACAGGGGGTATACAATGAGCAGTTCTTC